This entry describes one TCR beta chain. No antigen is known for it. The input lacks base qualities; no much larger clone sits a single base away. Library preparation used the immunoSEQ multiplex PCR assay. The multiplex PCR relied on a mix of 60 forward primers for TCR Vbeta segments and 13 reverse primers for TCR Jbeta segments. The CDR3 region of rearranged TCR beta genes was amplified from genomic DNA by a multiplex PCR assay. On the Illumina HiSeq System, the amplified TCR beta libraries were sequenced as 87-base-pair reads. Turning to the authors' computational methods: Across the 500 to 750 repertoires, a later analysis counted 75 million to 90 million unique TCR beta chains, 9.5 million to 12 million of which were shared by at least two donors. To remove PCR and sequencing errors, raw reads were error-corrected and collapsed into unique sequences using a nearest-neighbor algorithm that merged closely related sequences. CDR3 sequences were aligned to IMGT reference sequences to assign V, D and J gene segments. For a sequence to be retained, a match of at least six nucleotides to both a V gene segment and a J gene segment was required. A rearrangement counted as productive if the CDR3 had no stop codons and remained in frame with V and J, and every other rearrangement counted as non-productive. CDR3 was defined according to IMGT convention as the region running from the second conserved V-encoded cysteine to the conserved J-encoded phenylalanine. Sequences without an unambiguous match to a single V gene segment were excluded from the earlier analysis of about 640 of the donors. An earlier analysis of approximately 590 of the donors called V segments functional above 56.7% productive rearrangements and segregating when the between-donor standard deviation exceeded 5%. A statistical classification framework was developed to diagnose cytomegalovirus status using the catalog of TCR beta chain sequences. V and J gene assignment, in a later analysis, came from comparing TCR nucleotide sequences with IMGT/GENE-DB human TR gene sequences. Using the TCRdist pipeline, a later analysis assigned CDR3 sequences along with most-parsimonious VDJ recombination scenarios. In a later analysis, each TCR beta chain was defined by its CDR3 amino acid sequence together with its V-gene family, and reads without a unique V-gene family were excluded. In a later analysis, nearly 600 highly shared, low-generation-probability nucleotide sequences were removed to address suspected cross-contamination and a sequencing artifact. A later analysis calculated a clonal expansion index for each public chain from normalized within-repertoire ranks of inferred template counts. A later analysis computed generation probabilities with a VDJ recombination model fitted to out-of-frame rearrangements, and checked the results against IGoR. In a later analysis, TCR-TCR, TCR-HLA and TCR-CMV co-occurrence was scored with hypergeometric tests, and a repertoire-size bias correction was applied to TCR pairs. False discovery rates were estimated in a later analysis by permuting HLA or CMV assignments 20 times. A later analysis grouped co-occurring TCRs with DBSCAN, adding TCRdist sequence similarity when clustering within HLA-allele-positive subsets. Co-occurrence clustering excluded repertoires with fewer than 30,000 or more than 120,000 public chains, plus five with anomalous nucleotide sharing. The source is immuneACCESS, and TCRdb retained only in-frame sequences with V and J called. Part of the clones is not carried over; for the studies checked, unresolved V genes explain less than half of this, and the remainder is unexplained. V and J calls and clone size are as listed in that table; D and trimming were resolved from the DNA. The sample records 50,000 to 65,000 clones, approximately 70% of which are singletons. Under 3% of the sample goes to the ten largest clones.

The V end loses 6 bases and the J end loses 13 bases, and a stretch of 15 bases separates them. The CDR3 runs 11 residues from the cysteine to the phenylalanine. Of the read, only the CDR3 DNA is kept; its 33 bases are in frame from base 1. The CDR1 and CDR2 encoded by the germline V gene are MNHEY and SVGAGI. The sample comes from a study of cytomegalovirus exposure and HLA in healthy donors listed by TCRdb under 2017. For context, the study as a whole: An earlier analysis of approximately 640 of the donors reported 250 to 350 Gb of sequence data and some 120 million unique TCR beta sequences from 150 million to 200 million T cells. About 5 DR-DQ haplotypes were handled as single units for association and clustering, since linkage in the cohort was strong. The number of donors typed differed by locus, with about 620-630 for A, B, C, DRB1 and DQB1, more than 500 for DQA1, approximately 580 for DPA1, and 472 for DPB1. Every discovery cohort repertoire had been produced on one sequencing platform. High-throughput TCR immunosequencing, statistical association of individual TCRs with disease status, and machine learning were combined to predict cytomegalovirus infection status. The later analysis used no new phenotypic data to find candidate immune exposures, relying instead on TCR beta sequences and their occurrence across donors. A later genetic analysis used genome-wide SNP genotypes for about 65% of the 666 donors, treating that subset as a discovery cohort. A later analysis re-examined previously published TCR beta repertoires from more than 550 donors and added high-resolution HLA genotyping to investigate patterns of TCR occurrence. Donor age, sex, ethnicity and CMV serostatus were compiled alongside the repertoire data. Roughly 300 gigabases of sequencing data and about 92 million unique TCR sequences made up an early release that covered some 640 HLA-typed donors. Besides the first cohort of some 670 subjects, a separate validation cohort made up of over 100 different subjects was used. Among about 400 genotyped donors of the cohort, an average of approximately 240,000 unique TCR beta nucleotide sequences was sequenced per donor, of which about 19% were non-productive. HLA typing included class I and class II loci at four-digit resolution. The study used immunosequencing to profile the T cell repertoires of around 600 subjects and linked those repertoires to cytomegalovirus serostatus. The study aimed to test whether cataloging public T cell receptors could reveal signatures of past pathogen exposure. An earlier analysis of around 640 of the donors used high-throughput TCR beta sequencing to judge whether each TCR beta V gene segment behaved as functional or pseudogenic. Of the 300 to 450 genotyped donors, over 65% fell in the genetic ancestry cluster associated with self-reported Caucasian donors. What the authors observed across the whole study: In a later genetic analysis, fewer N-insertions in productive TCRs were reported among donors in an Asian-associated ancestry cluster than the roughly 670-donor mean. Presence/absence analyses assumed roughly uniform sequencing depth across donors, an assumption that may not hold. At a false discovery rate of 0.05, a later analysis linked some 17,000 TCR beta sequences to specific HLA alleles. The authors suggested that the approach could potentially be extended to other disease states and immunological phenotypes. In a later analysis, HLA-associated TCR beta chains were found to be more clonally expanded and to have lower generation probabilities than equally common non-associated chains. The study listed approximately 160 TCR beta chains as associated with cytomegalovirus. Because HLA typing was unavailable for some donors at each locus, only the typed subset was used in association tests. Correlated functional status among segregating V segments might be attributable to linkage disequilibrium, but an unknown experimental factor could not be ruled out. Across donors, most TCR sequences were observed very rarely, whereas some public TCRs were present in many individuals. The classifier was reported to diagnose cytomegalovirus status with high specificity and sensitivity in both the original cohort and the validation cohort. A later analysis found that TCR association rates varied across HLA loci, with DRB1 alleles showing the most associated TCRs and HLA-C alleles the fewest. In a later analysis, most CMV-associated TCR beta chains were found to appear HLA-restricted, with HLA associations seemingly driven largely by CMV exposure. Because the 87-base-pair reads could not distinguish some IMGT-functional V segments, including TRBV6-2 and TRBV6-3, those segments were excluded. When HLA alleles, especially DR and DQ, strongly co-occurred, TCR associations were difficult to assign to individual alleles. An association between a missense DCLRE1C variant and V-gene and J-gene trimming of TCR beta chains was found in a later genetic analysis and replicated in an independent cohort. For the cohort, immune exposure information was limited to CMV serostatus. The earlier analysis of about 600 of the donors excluded around 17 rarely observed V segments, including chromosome 9 orphons, because counts were too low. The sequencing pipeline was judged likely to have produced a cluster of highly shared sequence variants as a technical artifact. In this cohort, only TCR beta chains were sequenced, and detectable features were limited by the absence of alpha or paired-chain data. A later analysis reported that several top co-occurrence clusters appeared linked to parvovirus B19, influenza, CMV and Epstein-Barr virus. In an earlier analysis of some 540 of the donors, most TCR beta V segments appeared in productive rearrangements about 87% or about 30% of the time, broadly matching IMGT annotations. A further reported finding was that TCR beta sequences accurately predicted the HLA-A and HLA-B alleles for most subjects in the first cohort. A few of the identified cytomegalovirus-associated TCR beta chains were confirmed in vitro to be specific for cytomegalovirus antigens.

The cohort was made up of roughly 670 healthy bone marrow donors. Cohort members were all nominally healthy when sampled, although unrecorded immune exposures were likely present. The donor was CMV seronegative and was included in the group of about 350 seronegative cohort members. A peripheral blood sample was provided by each donor, and peripheral blood mononuclear cells were used for TCR beta sequencing. Genomic DNA was extracted from the blood cell samples with the Qiagen DNeasy Blood Extraction Kit. Sequenced sample: PBMCs. The chain is made from TRBV6-5 and TRBJ1-1; a tentative D match to TRBD1 spans 5 bases. The TCR originated in a man aged 18 to 30 in good health and CMV-seronegative. The nucleotide sequence reads TGTGCCAGCAGGCGTGGAGCGGGGCTTTTCTTT. Translated, it gives CASRRGAGLFF.